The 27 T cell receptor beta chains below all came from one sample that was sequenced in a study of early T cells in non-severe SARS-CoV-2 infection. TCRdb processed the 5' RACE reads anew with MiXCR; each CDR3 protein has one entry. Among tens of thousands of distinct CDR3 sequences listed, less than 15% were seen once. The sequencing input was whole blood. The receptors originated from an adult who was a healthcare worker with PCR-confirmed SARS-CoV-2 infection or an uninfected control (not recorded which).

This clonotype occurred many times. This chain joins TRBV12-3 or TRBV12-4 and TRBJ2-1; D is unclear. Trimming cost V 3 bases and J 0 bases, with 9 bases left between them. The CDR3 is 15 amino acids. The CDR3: CASSLSQFSYNEQFF. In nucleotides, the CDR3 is TGTGCCAGCAGTTTGTCCCAATTCTCCTACAATGAGCAGTTCTTC.

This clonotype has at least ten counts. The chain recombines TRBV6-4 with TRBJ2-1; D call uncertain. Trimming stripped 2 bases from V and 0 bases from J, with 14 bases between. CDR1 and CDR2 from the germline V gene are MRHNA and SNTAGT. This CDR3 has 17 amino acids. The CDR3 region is CASSDTYSASSYNEQFF. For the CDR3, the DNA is TGTGCCAGCAGTGACACATATTCGGCGAGCTCCTACAATGAGCAGTTCTTC.

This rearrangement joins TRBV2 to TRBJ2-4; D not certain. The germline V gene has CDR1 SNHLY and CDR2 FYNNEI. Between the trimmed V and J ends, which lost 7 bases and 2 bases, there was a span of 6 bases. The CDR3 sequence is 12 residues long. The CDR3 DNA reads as TGTGCCAGCACGGAGTCCAAAAACATTCAGTACTTC. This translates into CASTESKNIQYF.

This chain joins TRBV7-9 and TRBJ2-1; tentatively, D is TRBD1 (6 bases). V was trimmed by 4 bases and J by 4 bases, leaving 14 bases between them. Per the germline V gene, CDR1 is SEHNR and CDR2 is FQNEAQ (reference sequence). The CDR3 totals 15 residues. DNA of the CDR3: TGTGCCAGCAGCTCATTCAGGGGCAGGTACAATGAGCAGTTCTTC. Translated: CASSSFRGRYNEQFF.

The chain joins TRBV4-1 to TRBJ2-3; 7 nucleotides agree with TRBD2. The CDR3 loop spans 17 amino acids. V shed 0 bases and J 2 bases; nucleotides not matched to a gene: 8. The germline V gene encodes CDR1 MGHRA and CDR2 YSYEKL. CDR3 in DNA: TGCGCCAGCAGCCAAGAGGCATCCAGCGGGGCCACAGATACGCAGTATTTT. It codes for CASSQEASSGATDTQYF.

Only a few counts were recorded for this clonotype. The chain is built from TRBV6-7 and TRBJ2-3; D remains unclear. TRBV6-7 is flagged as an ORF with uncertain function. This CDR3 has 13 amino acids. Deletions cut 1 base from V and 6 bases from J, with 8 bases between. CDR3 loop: CASSYYEQDTQYF. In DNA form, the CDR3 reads TGTGCCAGCAGTTACTACGAGCAGGATACGCAGTATTTT.

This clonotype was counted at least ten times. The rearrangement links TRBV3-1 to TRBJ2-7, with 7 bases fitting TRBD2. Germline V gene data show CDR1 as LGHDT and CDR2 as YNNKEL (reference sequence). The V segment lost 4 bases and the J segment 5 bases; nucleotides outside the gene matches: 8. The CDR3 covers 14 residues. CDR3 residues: CASSRGDYGNEQYF. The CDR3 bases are TGTGCCAGCAGCCGTGGGGACTATGGCAACGAGCAGTACTTC.

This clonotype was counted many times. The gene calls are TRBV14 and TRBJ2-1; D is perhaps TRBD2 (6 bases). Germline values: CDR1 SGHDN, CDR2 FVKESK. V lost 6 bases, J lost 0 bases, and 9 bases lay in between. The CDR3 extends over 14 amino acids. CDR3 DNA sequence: TGTGCCAGCAGACGGCGGGGCTCCTACAATGAGCAGTTCTTC. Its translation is CASRRRGSYNEQFF.

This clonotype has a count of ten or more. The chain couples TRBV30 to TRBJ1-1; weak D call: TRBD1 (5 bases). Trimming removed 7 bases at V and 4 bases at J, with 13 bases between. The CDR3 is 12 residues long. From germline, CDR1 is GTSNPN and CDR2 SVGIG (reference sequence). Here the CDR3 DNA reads TGTGCCTCGGCGGCCGGGGGCACTGAAGCTTTCTTT. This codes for CASAAGGTEAFF.

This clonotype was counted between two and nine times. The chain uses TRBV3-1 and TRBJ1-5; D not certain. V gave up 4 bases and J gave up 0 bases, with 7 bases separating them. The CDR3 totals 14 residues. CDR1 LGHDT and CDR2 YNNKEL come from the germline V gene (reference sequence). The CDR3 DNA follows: TGTGCCAGCAGCCTCTACACTAGCAATCAGCCCCAGCATTTT. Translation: CASSLYTSNQPQHF.

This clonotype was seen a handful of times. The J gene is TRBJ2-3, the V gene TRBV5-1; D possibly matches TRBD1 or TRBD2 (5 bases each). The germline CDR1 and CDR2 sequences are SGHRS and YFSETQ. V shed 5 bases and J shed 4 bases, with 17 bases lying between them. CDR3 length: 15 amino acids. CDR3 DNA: TGCGCCAGCAGTCTGACTGGGGGAGTGGCAGATACGCAGTATTTT. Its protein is CASSLTGGVADTQYF.

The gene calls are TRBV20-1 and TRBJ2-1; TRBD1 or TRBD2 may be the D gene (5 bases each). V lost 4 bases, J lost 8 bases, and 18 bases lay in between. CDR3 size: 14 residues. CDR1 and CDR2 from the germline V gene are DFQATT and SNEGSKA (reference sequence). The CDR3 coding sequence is TGCAGTGCTATCGGGACGGAAGACCTCCATGAGCAGTTCTTC. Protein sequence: CSAIGTEDLHEQFF.

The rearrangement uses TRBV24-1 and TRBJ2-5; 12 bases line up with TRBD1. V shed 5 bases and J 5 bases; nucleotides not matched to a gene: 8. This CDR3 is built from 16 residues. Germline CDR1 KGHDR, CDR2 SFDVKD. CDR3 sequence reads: CATSAPGTGGRETQYF. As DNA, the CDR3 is TGTGCCACCAGTGCCCCCGGGACAGGGGGCCGGGAGACCCAGTACTTC.

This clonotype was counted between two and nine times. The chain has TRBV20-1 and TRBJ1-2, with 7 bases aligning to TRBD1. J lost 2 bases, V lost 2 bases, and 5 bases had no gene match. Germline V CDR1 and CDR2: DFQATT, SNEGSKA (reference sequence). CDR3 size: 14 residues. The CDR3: CSARKTGSNYGYTF. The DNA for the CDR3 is TGCAGTGCTAGAAAGACAGGGTCCAACTATGGCTACACCTTC.

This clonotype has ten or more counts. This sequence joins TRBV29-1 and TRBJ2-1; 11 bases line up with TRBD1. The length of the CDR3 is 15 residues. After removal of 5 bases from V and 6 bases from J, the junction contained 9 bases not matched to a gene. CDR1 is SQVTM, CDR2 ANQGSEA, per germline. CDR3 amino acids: CSVHSPGTGGNEQFF. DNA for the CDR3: TGCAGCGTTCACTCCCCCGGGACAGGGGGCAATGAGCAGTTCTTC.

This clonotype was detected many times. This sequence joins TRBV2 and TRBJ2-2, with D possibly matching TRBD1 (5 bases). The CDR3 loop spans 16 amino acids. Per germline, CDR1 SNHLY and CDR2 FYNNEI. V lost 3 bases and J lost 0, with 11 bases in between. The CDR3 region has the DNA TGTGCCAGCAGTGATTCCAGGGTATCGAACACCGGGGAGCTGTTTTTT. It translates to CASSDSRVSNTGELFF.

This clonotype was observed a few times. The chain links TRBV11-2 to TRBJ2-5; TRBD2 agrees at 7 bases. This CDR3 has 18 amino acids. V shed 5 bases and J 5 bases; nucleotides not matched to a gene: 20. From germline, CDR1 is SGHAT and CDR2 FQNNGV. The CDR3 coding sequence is TGTGCCAGCAGCCCGGGCCGACTAGCCCGGGTTTCGAAGGAGACCCAGTACTTC. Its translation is CASSPGRLARVSKETQYF. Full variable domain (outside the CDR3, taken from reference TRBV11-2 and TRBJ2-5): EAGVAQSPRYKIIEKRQSVAFWCNPISGHATLYWYQQILGQGPKLLIQFQNNGVVDDSQLPKDRFSAERLKGVDSTLKIQPAKLEDSAVYLCASSPGRLARVSKETQYFGPGTRLLVL.

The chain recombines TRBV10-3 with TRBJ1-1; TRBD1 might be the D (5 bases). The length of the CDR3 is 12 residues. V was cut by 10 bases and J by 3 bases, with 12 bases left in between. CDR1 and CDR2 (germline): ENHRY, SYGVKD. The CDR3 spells CASKWGDTEAFF. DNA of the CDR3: TGTGCCAGCAAGTGGGGGGACACTGAAGCTTTCTTT.

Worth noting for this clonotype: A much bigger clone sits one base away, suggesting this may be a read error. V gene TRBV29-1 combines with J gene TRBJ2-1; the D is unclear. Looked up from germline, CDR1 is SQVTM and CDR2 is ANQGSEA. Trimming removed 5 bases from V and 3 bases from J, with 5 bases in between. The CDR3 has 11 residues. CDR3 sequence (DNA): TGCAGCGTTAGGTACTACAATGAGCAGTTCTTC. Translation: CSVRYYNEQFF.

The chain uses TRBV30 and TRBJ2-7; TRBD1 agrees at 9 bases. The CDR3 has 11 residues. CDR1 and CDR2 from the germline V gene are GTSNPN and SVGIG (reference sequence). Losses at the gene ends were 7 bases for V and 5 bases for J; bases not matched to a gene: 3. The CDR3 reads CAFGTGNEQYF. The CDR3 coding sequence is TGTGCCTTCGGGACAGGGAACGAGCAGTACTTC. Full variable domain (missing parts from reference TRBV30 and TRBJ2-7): SQTIHQWPATLVQPVGSPLSLECTVEGTSNPNLYWYRQAAGRGLQLLFYSVGIGQISSEVPQNLSASRPQDRQFILSSKKLLLSDSGFYLCAFGTGNEQYFGPGTRLTVT.

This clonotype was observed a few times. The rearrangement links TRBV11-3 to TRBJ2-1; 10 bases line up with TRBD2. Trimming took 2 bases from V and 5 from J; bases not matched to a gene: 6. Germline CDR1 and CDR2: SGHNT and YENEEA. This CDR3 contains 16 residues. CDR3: CASSLPGLAVNNEQFF. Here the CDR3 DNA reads TGTGCCAGCAGCTTACCAGGACTAGCGGTTAACAATGAGCAGTTCTTC. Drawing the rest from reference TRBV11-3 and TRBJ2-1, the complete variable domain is EAGVVQSPRYKIIEKKQPVAFWCNPISGHNTLYWYLQNLGQGPELLIRYENEEAVDDSQLPKDRFSAERLKGVDSTLKIQPAELGDSAVYLCASSLPGLAVNNEQFFGPGTRLTVL.

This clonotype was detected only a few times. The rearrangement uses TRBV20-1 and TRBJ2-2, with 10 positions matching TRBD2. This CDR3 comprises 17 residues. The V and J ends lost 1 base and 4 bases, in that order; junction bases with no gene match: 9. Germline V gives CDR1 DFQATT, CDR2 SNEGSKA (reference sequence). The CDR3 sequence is CSARGASGSDVTGELFF. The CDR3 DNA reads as TGCAGTGCTAGAGGGGCTAGCGGGAGTGATGTCACCGGGGAGCTGTTTTTT.

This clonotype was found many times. The CDR3 DNA reads TGCGCCAGCTCCCCCCAGAGCTCCTACAATGAGCAGTTCTTC. As protein: CASSPQSSYNEQFF. The chain employs TRBV5-1 and TRBJ2-1; no firm D call. The V end lost 7 bases, the J end lost 0 bases, and 11 bases lay between the germline ends. This CDR3 is 14 amino acids long. CDR1 is SGHRS and CDR2 is YFSETQ in the germline V gene.

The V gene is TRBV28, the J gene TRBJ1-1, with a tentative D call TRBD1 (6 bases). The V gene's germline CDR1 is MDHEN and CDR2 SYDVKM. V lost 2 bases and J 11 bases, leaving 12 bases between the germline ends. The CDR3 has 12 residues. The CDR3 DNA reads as TGTGCCAGCAGTTTAGAAGGGCAGGGGGCTTTCTTT. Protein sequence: CASSLEGQGAFF.

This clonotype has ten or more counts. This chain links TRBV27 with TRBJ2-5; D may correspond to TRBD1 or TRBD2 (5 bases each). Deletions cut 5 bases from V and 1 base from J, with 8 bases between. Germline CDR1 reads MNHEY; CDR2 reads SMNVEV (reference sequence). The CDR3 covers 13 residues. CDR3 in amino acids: CASSLGTQETQYF. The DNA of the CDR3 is TGTGCCAGCAGTCTCGGGACCCAAGAGACCCAGTACTTC.

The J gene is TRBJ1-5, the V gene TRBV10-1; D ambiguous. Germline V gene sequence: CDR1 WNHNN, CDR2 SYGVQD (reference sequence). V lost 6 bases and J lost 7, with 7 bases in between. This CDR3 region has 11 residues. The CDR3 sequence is CASRYWQPQHF. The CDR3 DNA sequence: TGCGCCAGCAGATACTGGCAGCCCCAGCATTTT.

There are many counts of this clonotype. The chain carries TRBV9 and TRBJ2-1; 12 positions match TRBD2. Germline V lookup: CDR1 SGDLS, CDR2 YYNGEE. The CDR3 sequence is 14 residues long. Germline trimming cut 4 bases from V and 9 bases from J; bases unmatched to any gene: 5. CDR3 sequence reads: CASSPGLAGSEQFF. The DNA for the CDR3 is TGTGCCAGCAGCCCAGGACTAGCGGGAAGTGAGCAGTTCTTC.